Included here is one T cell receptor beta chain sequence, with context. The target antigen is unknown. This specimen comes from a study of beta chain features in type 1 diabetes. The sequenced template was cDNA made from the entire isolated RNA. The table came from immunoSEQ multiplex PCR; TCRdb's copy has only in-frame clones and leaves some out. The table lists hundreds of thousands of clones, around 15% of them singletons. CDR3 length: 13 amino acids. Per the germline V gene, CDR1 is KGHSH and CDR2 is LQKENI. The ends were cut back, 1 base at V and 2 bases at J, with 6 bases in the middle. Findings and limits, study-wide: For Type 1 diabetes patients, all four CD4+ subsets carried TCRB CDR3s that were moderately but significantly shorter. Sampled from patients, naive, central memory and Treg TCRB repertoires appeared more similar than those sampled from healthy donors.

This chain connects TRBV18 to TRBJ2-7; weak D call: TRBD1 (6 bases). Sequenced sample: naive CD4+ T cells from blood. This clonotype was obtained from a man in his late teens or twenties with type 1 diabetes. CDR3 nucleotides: TGTGCCAGCTCACCACGGACAGCCTACGAGCAGTACTTC. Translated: CASSPRTAYEQYF.